The sample holds a few counts of the clone carrying this T cell receptor (beta chain). No antigen is known for it. This sample is drawn from a study of CD8 T cells in ankylosing spondylitis. Whole-study results and caveats: Some motif variants had been reported before (in reactive arthritis synovial fluid and blood).

The junction had 19 bases not matched to a gene; V was cut back by 5 bases and J by 7 bases. CDR1 DFQATT and CDR2 SNEGSKA come from the germline V gene (reference sequence). This CDR3 has 17 residues. Using quantitative 5'-RACE with molecular barcodes, the authors made TCR beta libraries. TCRdb recomputed calls from the 5' RACE reads with MiXCR, one row per CDR3 protein. The data contain 150,000 to 200,000 distinct CDR3 sequences, 10% to 15% of them seen just once; the ten biggest clones take up approximately 11%. The sample consisted of blood, either unsorted or a sorted T cell fraction (not recorded which). The chain has TRBV20-1 and TRBJ1-2; 10 nucleotides align to TRBD1. The receptor was isolated from a female donor with ankylosing spondylitis or in good health (not recorded which). CDR3 sequence: CSAPPTGTGVVVGGYTF. The CDR3 DNA sequence: TGCAGTGCTCCTCCGACCGGGACAGGGGTTGTAGTGGGTGGCTACACCTTC.